This is a list of T cell receptor beta chains from one sample in a study of blood T cell repertoires in COVID-19. The table came from immunoSEQ multiplex PCR; TCRdb's copy has only in-frame clones and leaves some out. The sample yields a few hundred thousand clones, approximately 88% seen once. The sequenced material came from peripheral blood. These receptors all stem from a woman in her 30s with COVID-19, enrolled during active disease. Both conserved end residues are part of each CDR3. The order of the fields is clone size, V gene, J gene, CDR3 protein. Size is stated for part of the rows, as once, few or many counts, or as a class when the clone is expanded.

>.|TRBV11-1|TRBJ1-1
CASSSPDRDTEAFF
>.|TRBV6-2/TRBV6-3|TRBJ1-1
CASSYSQIRTEAFF
>.|TRBV27|TRBJ2-1
CASSLSLSEQFF
>.|TRBV5-6|TRBJ2-7
CASSYDRGGYEQYF
>.|TRBV6-6|TRBJ2-2
CASSRGTLKNTGELFF
>.|TRBV7-9|TRBJ2-7
CASSPRVYEQYF
>.|TRBV2|TRBJ2-7
CASSSSRDFSYEQYF
>once|TRBV28|TRBJ2-6
CASSPGTGSSGANVLTF
>.|TRBV5-4|TRBJ1-1
CASSPRKAAYGTEAFF
>.|TRBV28|TRBJ2-7
CASSFQTGDPYEQYF
>.|TRBV5-4|TRBJ2-5
CASSPGIRKWSGGRGETQYF
>once|TRBV28|TRBJ1-4
CASSPPGEKLFF
>.|TRBV11-3|TRBJ2-5
CASSSPSGRAGETQYF
>.|TRBV18|TRBJ1-2
CASSPNTLTTSYGYTF
>.|TRBV4-1|TRBJ2-5
CASSGRGDGQETQYF
>.|TRBV27|TRBJ1-2
CASSKGQFYGYTF
>.|TRBV27|TRBJ2-1
CASGAAAAYNEQFF
>.|TRBV28|TRBJ1-4
CASRLTGEGEKLFF
>.|TRBV7-2|TRBJ2-7
CASSLGGRQYF
>.|TRBV10-2|TRBJ2-7
CASSWGQAYEQYF
>few|TRBV7-6|TRBJ2-1
CASSVTSGRKQFF
>.|TRBV27|TRBJ2-3
CASSQFGRTVHF
>few|TRBV28|TRBJ1-1
CASRPYRVNTEAFF
>.|TRBV4-3|TRBJ2-7
CASSQGASGSYEQYF
>.|TRBV27|TRBJ2-1
CASSLEGGNEQFF
>.|TRBV5-5|TRBJ2-1
CASSLASRDNEQFF
>.|TRBV3-1/TRBV3-2|TRBJ2-1
CASSQHGQGAPNEQFF
>.|TRBV15|TRBJ1-4
CATSRDTQTGTGRKLFF
>.|TRBV7-9|TRBJ1-2
CASSPLEDRVDYGYTF
>.|TRBV27|TRBJ2-4
CASSTGTASQKNIQYF
>few|TRBV7-8|TRBJ1-5
CASSLVTRRTPYQPQHF
>.|TRBV6-4|TRBJ2-6
CASTAGSPGANVLTF
>.|TRBV15|TRBJ2-7
CATSNPLQGAYEQYF
>.|TRBV5-1|TRBJ2-5
CASSLGSSQTQETQYF
>once|TRBV21-1|TRBJ1-2
CASSKPTGRDYGYTF
>.|TRBV4-3|TRBJ1-2
CASSQEGRGRGYTF
>.|TRBV3-1/TRBV3-2|TRBJ2-5
CASSQGGGVRTQYF
>.|TRBV28|TRBJ1-2
CATIPGQGGGYTF
>.|TRBV4-1|TRBJ2-7
CASSSIQGAYEQYF
>.|TRBV19|TRBJ2-3
CASSTGPGQGTQSTDTQYF
>.|TRBV28|TRBJ1-2
CASVNPGVYGYTF
>.|TRBV5-1|TRBJ2-3
CASSPSNRGRYPSTDTQYF
>.|TRBV7-2|TRBJ1-1
CASSLVPGQGMAEAFF
>.|TRBV6-6|TRBJ1-4
CASSHRDRLANEKLFF
>.|TRBV2|TRBJ2-1
CASSPDNEQFF